This T cell receptor beta chain is from a study of blood T cell repertoires in COVID-19. Turning to the study itself: COVID-19 samples from acute and convalescent phases originated in the United States, Italy and Spain.

Some clones are missing from TCRdb's copy, which holds only in-frame ones; the method was immunoSEQ multiplex PCR. The sample holds 130,000 to 150,000 clones; 87% are singletons and the top ten take about 11%. This CDR3 has 16 amino acids. V shed 5 bases, J shed 2 bases, and the junction held 11 bases outside the gene matches. Germline CDR1 MDHEN, CDR2 SYDVKM. This sequence joins TRBV28 and TRBJ2-7, with 8 bases that match TRBD1. The TCR originated in a man in his 60s who had recovered from COVID-19. Sequencing was carried out using PBMCs or T cells enriched from blood (not recorded which). CDR3 region: CASSPRGQGPTYEQYF. The CDR3 DNA reads as TGTGCCAGCAGTCCCCGCGGACAGGGACCGACCTACGAGCAGTACTTC.